The entry that follows covers one T cell receptor (beta chain) sequence. Other DNA sequences of this sample code for an identical CDR3. Germline-derived CDR1 and CDR2 are MNHEY and SMNVEV (reference sequence). This CDR3 has 14 residues. V shed 2 bases and J 4 bases; nucleotides not matched to a gene: 0. Some clones are missing from TCRdb's copy, which holds only in-frame ones; the method was immunoSEQ multiplex PCR. The repertoire includes 100,000 to 150,000 clones, around 94% of them detected once, and roughly 1.2% sits in the top ten. The sample belongs to a study of cytomegalovirus exposure and HLA in healthy donors.

J is TRBJ2-1 and V is TRBV27; TRBD1 agrees at 9 bases. This TCR derives from a young woman in good health and CMV-seronegative. Material for sequencing was PBMCs. The CDR3 DNA sequence: TGTGCCAGCAGTTTAGGGACAGGGTACAATGAGCAGTTCTTC. Protein: CASSLGTGYNEQFF.